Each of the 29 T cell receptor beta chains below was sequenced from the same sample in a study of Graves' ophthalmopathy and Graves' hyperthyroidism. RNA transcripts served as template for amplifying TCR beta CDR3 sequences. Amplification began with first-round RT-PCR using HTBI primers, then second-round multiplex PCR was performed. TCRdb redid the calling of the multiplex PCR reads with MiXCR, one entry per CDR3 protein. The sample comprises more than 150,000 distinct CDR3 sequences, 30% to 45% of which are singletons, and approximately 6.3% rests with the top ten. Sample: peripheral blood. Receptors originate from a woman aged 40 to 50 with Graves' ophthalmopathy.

CDR3 in amino acids: CATSPGGYYTEAFF. CDR3 DNA: TGTGCCACCAGCCCCGGAGGGTACTACACTGAAGCTTTCTTT. This rearrangement joins TRBV15 to TRBJ1-1, with D unresolved. The CDR3 has 14 amino acids. The V end was cut by 5 bases, the J end by 3 bases, with 13 bases between. From germline, CDR1 is LNHNV and CDR2 YYDKDF (reference sequence).

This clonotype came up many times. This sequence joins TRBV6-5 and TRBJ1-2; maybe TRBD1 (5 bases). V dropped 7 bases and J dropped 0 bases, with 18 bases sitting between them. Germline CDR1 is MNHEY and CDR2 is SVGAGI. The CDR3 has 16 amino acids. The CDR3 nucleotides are TGTGCCAGCACCCTCGACAGCGTCTTTTCTAACTATGGCTACACCTTC. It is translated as CASTLDSVFSNYGYTF.

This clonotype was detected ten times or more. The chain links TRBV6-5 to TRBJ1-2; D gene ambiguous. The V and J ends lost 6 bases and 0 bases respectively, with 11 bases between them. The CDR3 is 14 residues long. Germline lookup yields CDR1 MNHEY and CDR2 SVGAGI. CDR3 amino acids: CASSADGANYGYTF. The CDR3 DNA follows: TGTGCCAGCAGCGCGGACGGAGCTAACTATGGCTACACCTTC.

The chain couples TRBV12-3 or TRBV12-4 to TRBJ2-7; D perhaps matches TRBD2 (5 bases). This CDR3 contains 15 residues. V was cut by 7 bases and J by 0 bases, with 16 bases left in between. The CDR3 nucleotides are TGTGCCAGCAAACAGCTAGCTACCCCCTCCTACGAGCAGTACTTC. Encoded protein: CASKQLATPSYEQYF.

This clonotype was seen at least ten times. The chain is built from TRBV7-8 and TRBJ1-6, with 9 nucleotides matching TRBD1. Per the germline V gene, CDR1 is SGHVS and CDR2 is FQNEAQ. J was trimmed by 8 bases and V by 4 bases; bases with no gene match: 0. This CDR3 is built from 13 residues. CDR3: CASSWDRDSPLHF. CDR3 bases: TGTGCCAGCAGCTGGGACAGGGATTCACCCCTCCACTTT.

This CDR3 is CASSETRDTYGYTF. CDR3 in DNA: TGTGCCAGCAGTGAAACCCGGGACACCTATGGCTACACCTTC. The chain couples TRBV2 to TRBJ1-2, with TRBD1 as a possible D gene (6 bases). Trimming removed 2 bases from V and 4 bases from J, with 11 bases in between. From germline, CDR1 is SNHLY and CDR2 FYNNEI. This CDR3 contains 14 residues.

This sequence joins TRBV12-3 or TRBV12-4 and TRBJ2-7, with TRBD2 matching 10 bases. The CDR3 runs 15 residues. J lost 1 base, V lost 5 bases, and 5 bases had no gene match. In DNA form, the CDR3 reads TGTGCCAGCAGTCTAACACTAGCGGGATCCTACGAGCAGTACTTC. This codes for CASSLTLAGSYEQYF.

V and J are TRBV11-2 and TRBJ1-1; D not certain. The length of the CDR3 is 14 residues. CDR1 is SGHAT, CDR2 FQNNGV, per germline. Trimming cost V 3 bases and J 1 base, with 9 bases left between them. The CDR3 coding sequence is TGTGCCAGCAGCTTTCTAAGGGAGAACACTGAAGCTTTCTTT. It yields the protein CASSFLRENTEAFF. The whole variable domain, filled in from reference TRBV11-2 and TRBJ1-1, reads EAGVAQSPRYKIIEKRQSVAFWCNPISGHATLYWYQQILGQGPKLLIQFQNNGVVDDSQLPKDRFSAERLKGVDSTLKIQPAKLEDSAVYLCASSFLRENTEAFFGQGTRLTVV.

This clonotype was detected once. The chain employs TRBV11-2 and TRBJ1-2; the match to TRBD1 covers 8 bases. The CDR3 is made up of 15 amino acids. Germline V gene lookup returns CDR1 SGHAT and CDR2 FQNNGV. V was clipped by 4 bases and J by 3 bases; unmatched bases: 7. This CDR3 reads CASSSGQESHYGYTF. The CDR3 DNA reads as TGTGCCAGCAGCTCGGGACAGGAATCCCACTATGGCTACACCTTC.

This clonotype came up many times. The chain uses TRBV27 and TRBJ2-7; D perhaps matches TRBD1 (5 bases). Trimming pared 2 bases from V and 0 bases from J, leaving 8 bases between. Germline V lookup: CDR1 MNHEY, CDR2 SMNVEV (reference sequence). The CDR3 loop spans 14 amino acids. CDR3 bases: TGTGCCAGCAGTTTACAGGACAACTCCTACGAGCAGTACTTC. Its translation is CASSLQDNSYEQYF.

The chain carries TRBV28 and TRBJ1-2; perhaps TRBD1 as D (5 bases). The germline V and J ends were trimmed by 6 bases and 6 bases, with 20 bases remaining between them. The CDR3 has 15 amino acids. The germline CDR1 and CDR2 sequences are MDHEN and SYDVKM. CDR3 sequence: CASRIPGTTEDGYTF. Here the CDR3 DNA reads TGTGCCAGCAGAATACCAGGGACGACAGAAGATGGCTACACCTTC.

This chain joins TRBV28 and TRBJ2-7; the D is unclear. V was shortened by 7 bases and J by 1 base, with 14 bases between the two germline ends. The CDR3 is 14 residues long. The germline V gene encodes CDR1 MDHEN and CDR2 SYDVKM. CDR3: CASTPPSLSYEQYF. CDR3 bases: TGTGCCAGCACCCCCCCAAGTTTATCCTACGAGCAGTACTTC.

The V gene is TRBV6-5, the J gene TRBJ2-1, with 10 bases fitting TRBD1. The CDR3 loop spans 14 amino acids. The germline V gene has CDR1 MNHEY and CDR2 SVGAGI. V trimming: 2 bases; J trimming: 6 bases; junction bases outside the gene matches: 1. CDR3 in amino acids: CASSYRTGGNEQFF. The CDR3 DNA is TGTGCCAGCAGTTACAGGACAGGGGGCAATGAGCAGTTCTTC.

The chain's CDR3 is CASRRHDSEAFF. In nucleotides, the CDR3 is TGTGCCAGCAGACGTCATGACAGTGAAGCTTTCTTT. The rearrangement joins TRBV12-3 or TRBV12-4 to TRBJ1-1; TRBD1 is a possible D gene (5 bases). The CDR3 runs 12 residues. Trimming removed 6 bases at V and 7 bases at J, with 12 bases between.

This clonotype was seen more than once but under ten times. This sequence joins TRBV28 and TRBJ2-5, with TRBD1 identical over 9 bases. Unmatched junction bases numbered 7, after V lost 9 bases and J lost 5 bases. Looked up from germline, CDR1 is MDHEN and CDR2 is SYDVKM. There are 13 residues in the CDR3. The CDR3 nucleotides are TGTGCCAGTGACAGGGGGGAGGGGGAGACCCAGTACTTC. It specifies CASDRGEGETQYF.

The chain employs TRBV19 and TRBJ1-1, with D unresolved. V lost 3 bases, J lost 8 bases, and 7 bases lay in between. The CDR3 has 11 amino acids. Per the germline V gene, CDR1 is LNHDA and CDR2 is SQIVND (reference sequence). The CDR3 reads CASSIGGEAFF. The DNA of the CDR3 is TGTGCCAGTAGTATTGGCGGAGAAGCTTTCTTT.

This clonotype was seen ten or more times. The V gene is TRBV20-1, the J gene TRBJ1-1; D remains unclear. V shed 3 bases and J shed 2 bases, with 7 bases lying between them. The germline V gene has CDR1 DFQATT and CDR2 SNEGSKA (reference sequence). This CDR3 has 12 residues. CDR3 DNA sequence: TGCAGTGCTAGTTTACTAAACACTGAAGCTTTCTTT. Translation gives CSASLLNTEAFF.

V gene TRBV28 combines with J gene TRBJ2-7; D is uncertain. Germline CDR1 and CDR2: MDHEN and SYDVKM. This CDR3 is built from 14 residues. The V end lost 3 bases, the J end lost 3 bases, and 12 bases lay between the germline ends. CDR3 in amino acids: CASSLDLLGYEQYF. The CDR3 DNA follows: TGTGCCAGCAGTTTGGACCTACTTGGCTACGAGCAGTACTTC.

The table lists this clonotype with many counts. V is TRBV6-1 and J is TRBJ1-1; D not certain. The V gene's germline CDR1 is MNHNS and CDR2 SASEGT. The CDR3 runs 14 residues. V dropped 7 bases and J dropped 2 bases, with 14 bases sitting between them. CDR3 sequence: CASTVSDFNTEAFF. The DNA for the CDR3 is TGTGCCAGCACTGTTTCAGACTTCAACACTGAAGCTTTCTTT.

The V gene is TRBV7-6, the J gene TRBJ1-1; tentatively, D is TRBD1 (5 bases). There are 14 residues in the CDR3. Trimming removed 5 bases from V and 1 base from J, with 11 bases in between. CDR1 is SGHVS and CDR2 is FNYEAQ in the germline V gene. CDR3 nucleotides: TGTGCCAGCAGCGCGGGGGAGTGGAACACTGAAGCTTTCTTT. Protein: CASSAGEWNTEAFF. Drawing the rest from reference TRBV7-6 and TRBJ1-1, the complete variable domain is GAGVSQSPRYKVTKRGQDVALRCDPISGHVSLYWYRQALGQGPEFLTYFNYEAQQDKSGLPNDRFSAERPEGSISTLTIQRTEQRDSAMYRCASSAGEWNTEAFFGQGTRLTVV.

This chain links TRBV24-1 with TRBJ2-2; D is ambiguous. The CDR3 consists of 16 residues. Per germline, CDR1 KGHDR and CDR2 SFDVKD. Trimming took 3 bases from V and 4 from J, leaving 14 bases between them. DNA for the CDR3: TGTGCCACCAGTGATCCCGCACCCAGATTCACCGGGGAGCTGTTTTTT. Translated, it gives CATSDPAPRFTGELFF.

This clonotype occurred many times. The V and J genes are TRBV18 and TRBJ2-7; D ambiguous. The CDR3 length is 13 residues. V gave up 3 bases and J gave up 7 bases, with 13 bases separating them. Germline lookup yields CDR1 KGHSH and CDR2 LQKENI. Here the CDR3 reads CASSPQEAGEQYF. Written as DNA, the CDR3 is TGTGCCAGCTCACCTCAAGAGGCTGGAGAGCAGTACTTC.

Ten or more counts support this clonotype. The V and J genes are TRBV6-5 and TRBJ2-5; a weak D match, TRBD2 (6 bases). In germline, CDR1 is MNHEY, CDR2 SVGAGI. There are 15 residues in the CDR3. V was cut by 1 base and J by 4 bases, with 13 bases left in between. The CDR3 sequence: CASSYWKGGPETQYF. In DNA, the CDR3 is TGTGCCAGCAGTTACTGGAAGGGAGGACCAGAGACCCAGTACTTC.

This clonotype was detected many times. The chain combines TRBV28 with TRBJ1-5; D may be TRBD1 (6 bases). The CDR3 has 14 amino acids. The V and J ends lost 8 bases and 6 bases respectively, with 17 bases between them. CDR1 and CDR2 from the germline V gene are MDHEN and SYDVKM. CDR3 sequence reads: CASGGPLGGQPQHF. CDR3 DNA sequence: TGTGCCAGCGGGGGACCGTTAGGGGGTCAGCCCCAGCATTTT.

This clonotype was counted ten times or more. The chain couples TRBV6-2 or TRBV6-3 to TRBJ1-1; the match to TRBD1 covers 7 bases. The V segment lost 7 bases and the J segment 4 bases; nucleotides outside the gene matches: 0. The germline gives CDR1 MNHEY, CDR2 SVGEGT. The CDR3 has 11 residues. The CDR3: CASNRGTEAFF. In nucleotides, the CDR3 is TGTGCCAGCAACAGGGGCACTGAAGCTTTCTTT.

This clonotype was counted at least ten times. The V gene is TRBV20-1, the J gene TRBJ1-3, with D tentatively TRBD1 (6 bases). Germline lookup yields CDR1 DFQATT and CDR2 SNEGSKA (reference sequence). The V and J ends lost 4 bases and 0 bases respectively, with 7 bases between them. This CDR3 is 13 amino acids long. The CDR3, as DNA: TGCAGTGCTAAACAGGGCTCTGGAAACACCATATATTTT. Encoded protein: CSAKQGSGNTIYF.

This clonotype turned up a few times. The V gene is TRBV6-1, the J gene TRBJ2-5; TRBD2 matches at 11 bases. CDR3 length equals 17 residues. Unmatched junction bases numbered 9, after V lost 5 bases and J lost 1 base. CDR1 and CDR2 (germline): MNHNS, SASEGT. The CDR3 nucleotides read TGTGCCAGCAGTCCCGGAGGGACTAGCGGACTCCAAGAGACCCAGTACTTC. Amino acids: CASSPGGTSGLQETQYF.

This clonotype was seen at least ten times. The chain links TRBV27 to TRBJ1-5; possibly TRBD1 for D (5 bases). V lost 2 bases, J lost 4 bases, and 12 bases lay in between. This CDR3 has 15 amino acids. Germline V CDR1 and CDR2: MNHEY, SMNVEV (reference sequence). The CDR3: CASSLGGGRNQPQHF. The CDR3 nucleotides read TGTGCCAGCAGTTTAGGGGGAGGGCGGAATCAGCCCCAGCATTTT.

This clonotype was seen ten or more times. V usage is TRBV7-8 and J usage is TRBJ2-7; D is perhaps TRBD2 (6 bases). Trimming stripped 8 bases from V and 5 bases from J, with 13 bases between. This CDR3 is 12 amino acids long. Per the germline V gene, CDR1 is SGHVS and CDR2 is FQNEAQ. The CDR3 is CASARGSDEQYF. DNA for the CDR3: TGTGCCAGCGCCCGGGGGAGCGACGAGCAGTACTTC.